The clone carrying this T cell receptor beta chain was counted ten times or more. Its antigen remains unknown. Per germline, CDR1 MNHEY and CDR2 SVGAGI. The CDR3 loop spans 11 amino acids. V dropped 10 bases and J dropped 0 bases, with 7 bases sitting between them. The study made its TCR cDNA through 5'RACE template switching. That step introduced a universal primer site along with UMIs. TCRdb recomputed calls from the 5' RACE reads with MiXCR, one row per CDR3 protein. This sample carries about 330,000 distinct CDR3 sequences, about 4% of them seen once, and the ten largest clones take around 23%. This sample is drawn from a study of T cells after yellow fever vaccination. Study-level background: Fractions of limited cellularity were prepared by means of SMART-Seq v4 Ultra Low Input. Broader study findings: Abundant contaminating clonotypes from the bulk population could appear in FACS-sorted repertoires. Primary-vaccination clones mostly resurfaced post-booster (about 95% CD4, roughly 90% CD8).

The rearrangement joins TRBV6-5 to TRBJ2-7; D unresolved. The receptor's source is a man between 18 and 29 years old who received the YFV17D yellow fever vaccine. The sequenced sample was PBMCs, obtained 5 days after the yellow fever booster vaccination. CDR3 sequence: CATRSSYEQYF. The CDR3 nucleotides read TGTGCCACCCGGAGCTCCTACGAGCAGTACTTC.